This TCR beta chain was observed in a study of T cell repertoires in cytomegalovirus infection (dated by TCRdb to about 2019). Regarding the study in general: Alongside well-studied HLA-B-restricted epitopes, the peptide stimulations were aimed at recently identified HLA-C-restricted CMV epitopes, whose presentation resists viral immunomodulation. The HLA type of each donor mattered for the analysis, because public TCR beta signatures pointed to carriage of CMV infection along with the matching HLA type.

Data came from an Illumina HiSeq 1500. TCRdb reran the public reads through fastp at Q25 and MiXCR, keeping productive beta chains. Every entry covers one CDR3 protein and lists the most common genes and DNA from its rows. In all, the sample holds approximately 300,000 distinct CDR3 sequences, and roughly 28% of those were seen once. The ten largest make up over 15% of the sample. Here is what the overall study found, with its caveats: The ex vivo response was dominated by HLA-C-restricted CMV-specific TCR beta clonotypes, which also provided the single most frequent clonotype in two of eight donors. In both this cohort and an independent roughly 350-donor cohort, the cumulative frequency of public TCR beta family members distinguished carriers of CMV infection plus the relevant HLA type.

Per the publication, the treatment or condition label means: in vitro stimulation with specific CMV peptide epitopes to enrich CMV-specific T cells. The CDR3, cysteine through phenylalanine, is 14 amino acids long. Only the CDR3 DNA stays, 42 bases, in frame from base 1. V is reduced by 5 bases and J by 0 bases, leaving a spacing of 8 bases between them. As encoded in the germline V gene (reference sequence), CDR1 is SEHNR while CDR2 is FQNEAQ. Comment on this clonotype: Its specific antigen is unknown. The sample holds no much larger clone one base away, and base qualities are not on file.

The sequence was obtained from a human donor in good health (CMV status not recorded). Some clones in this sample may be carry-over from other donors' samples. Specimen: cultured PBMCs, collected from culture after CMV antigen stimulation. This sequence uses TRBV7-9 and TRBJ1-3, with the D gene too uncertain to name. The sequenced DNA is TGTGCCAGCAGCCCAGTGAGCTCTGGAAACACCATATATTTT. The resulting protein is CASSPVSSGNTIYF.